This T cell receptor (beta chain) was retrieved from a study of tissue T cells after allogeneic stem cell transplantation. Findings of the study overall: Anatomically similar tissues had similar TCR repertoires within each patient.

The CDR3 loop spans 14 amino acids. The ends were cut back, 1 base at V and 3 bases at J, with 8 bases in the middle. Per the germline V gene, CDR1 is LGHNA and CDR2 is YNLKQL (reference sequence). Generated by immunoSEQ multiplex PCR, the TCRdb table keeps only in-frame clones and is missing some. Here the sample spans some 5,000 clones, about 51% being singletons. Time point in this sample: mouse harvest day 7 after allogeneic transplant. Tail vein injection delivered 10^7 T-cell-depleted bone marrow cells and 10^6 splenic CD5+ T cells. This clone rates as medium-sized. What it binds is unknown. All gene names here are mouse names. Read coverage stops 1 residue before the CDR3 terminus; the germline J gene supplies the remainder.

This TCR was sampled from a female BALB/c mouse given C57BL/6 T cells with graft-versus-host disease after an allogeneic hematopoietic cell transplant. Input material: gut tissue. V usage is TRBV5 and J usage is TRBJ2-3; the D gene could be TRBD1 or TRBD2 (6 bases each). The CDR3 bases that were read are TGTGCCAGCAGCCAAGTGGGGGCGGCAGAAACGCTGTAT. Protein sequence: CASSQVGAAETLY. The CDR3 in its entirety is CASSQVGAAETLYF.